What follows are 13 T cell receptor beta chains derived from one specimen sequenced in a study of T cells expressing NK-cell markers. After re-calling the 5' RACE reads, TCRdb lists one entry per CDR3 protein, DNA absent. The specimen's table records about 460,000 distinct CDR3 sequences. Sequenced: blood T cells: a sorted CD56 or NKG2C T cell subset, CD4+ or CD8+ T cells, or bulk PBMC T cells (not recorded which). All receptors come from a woman in her forties or fifties in good health.

V is TRBV12-3 or TRBV12-4 and J is TRBJ1-1. This CDR3 region has 14 residues. The CDR3 reads CASSLVAETQEAFF.

The chain employs TRBV2 and TRBJ1-2. CDR1 is SNHLY, CDR2 FYNNEI, per germline. CDR3 length equals 12 residues. The CDR3 reads CASSEGFYGYTF.

CDR3 residues: CASSRGTNSNQPQHF. The V gene is TRBV27, the J gene TRBJ1-5; TCRdb lists TRBD1, though no DNA is available to test this call. The CDR3 contains 15 residues. Germline CDR1 MNHEY, CDR2 SMNVEV (reference sequence).

This sequence joins TRBV7-9 and TRBJ2-1; TCRdb names TRBD2, which stays unverified in the absence of DNA. The CDR3 contains 13 residues. Germline loops: CDR1 SEHNR, CDR2 FQNEAQ (reference sequence). The CDR3 protein is CASSSQGLAREFF.

V and J are TRBV27 and TRBJ2-2; without DNA, the TCRdb call of TRBD1 cannot be checked. There are 16 residues in the CDR3. The germline gives CDR1 MNHEY, CDR2 SMNVEV (reference sequence). CDR3 region: CASSTQGAINTGELFF.

V and J are TRBV25-1 and TRBJ2-1; absent DNA, TCRdb's TRBD1 call cannot be checked. Germline V gene sequence: CDR1 MGHDK, CDR2 SYGVNS. The CDR3 covers 14 residues. The CDR3 is CASSEDRGKNEQFF.

The V call is TRBV5-1, the J call TRBJ2-3. The CDR3 runs 13 residues. Germline-derived CDR1 and CDR2 are SGHRS and YFSETQ. The chain's CDR3 is CASRRFFTDTQYF.

This chain uses TRBV10-3 with TRBJ2-1; TCRdb proposes TRBD2, but this gene call is untestable without DNA. Germline V gene data show CDR1 as ENHRY and CDR2 as SYGVKD. The CDR3 extends over 14 amino acids. This CDR3 is CAIRPSGRKNEQFF.

The rearrangement joins TRBV7-2 to TRBJ2-1; TCRdb indicates TRBD2, and absent DNA this call remains unverified. The CDR3 totals 15 residues. Germline V CDR1 and CDR2: SGHTA, FQGNSA. CDR3 sequence: CASSQLAGGYNEQFF.

The chain carries TRBV9 and TRBJ2-1; TCRdb calls TRBD2, which cannot be checked without DNA. This CDR3 region has 17 residues. Germline V CDR1 and CDR2: SGDLS, YYNGEE. The CDR3 sequence is CASSVVTSGSWYNEQFF.

The chain links TRBV20-1 to TRBJ2-3; TCRdb returns TRBD2, unconfirmable since there is no DNA. The CDR3 sequence is 16 residues long. Germline CDR1 reads DFQATT; CDR2 reads SNEGSKA (reference sequence). The CDR3 here is CSARDRQRDSTDTQYF.

The chain uses TRBV20-1 and TRBJ1-1. The germline CDR1 and CDR2 sequences are DFQATT and SNEGSKA (reference sequence). The CDR3 loop spans 12 amino acids. CDR3 protein: CSARTGMAEAFF.

This chain joins TRBV18 and TRBJ2-7; TCRdb's D gene call, TRBD2, goes unchecked for lack of DNA. Germline CDR1 KGHSH, CDR2 LQKENI. CDR3 length: 12 residues. The CDR3: CASSPSRNEQYF.